This T cell receptor beta chain came from a study of identical twins. Study-wide findings and caveats: Insertions were fewer in abundant cord blood beta clonotypes, whereas memory repertoires showed none of this pattern. Researchers reported weaker excess twin sharing in beta out-of-frame sequences.

Only a few counts were recorded for this clonotype. The antigen is not known. From germline, CDR1 is MNHEY and CDR2 SVGEGT. The ends were cut back, 7 bases at V and 3 bases at J, with 13 bases in the middle. The CDR3 totals 14 residues. TCRdb re-derived calls from the 5' RACE reads in MiXCR, one entry per CDR3 protein. The sample has about 700,000 distinct CDR3 sequences; over 8.5% are singletons. These same data were also listed under a study on yellow fever vaccine responses in identical twins.

Source material: PBMCs. J is TRBJ2-1 and V is TRBV6-2 or TRBV6-3; D might be TRBD2 (5 bases). The sequence was obtained from a woman younger than 30 in good health. CDR3 DNA: TGTGCCAGCACCCTTACTCGGGACTACAATGAGCAGTTCTTC. This gives the protein CASTLTRDYNEQFF.